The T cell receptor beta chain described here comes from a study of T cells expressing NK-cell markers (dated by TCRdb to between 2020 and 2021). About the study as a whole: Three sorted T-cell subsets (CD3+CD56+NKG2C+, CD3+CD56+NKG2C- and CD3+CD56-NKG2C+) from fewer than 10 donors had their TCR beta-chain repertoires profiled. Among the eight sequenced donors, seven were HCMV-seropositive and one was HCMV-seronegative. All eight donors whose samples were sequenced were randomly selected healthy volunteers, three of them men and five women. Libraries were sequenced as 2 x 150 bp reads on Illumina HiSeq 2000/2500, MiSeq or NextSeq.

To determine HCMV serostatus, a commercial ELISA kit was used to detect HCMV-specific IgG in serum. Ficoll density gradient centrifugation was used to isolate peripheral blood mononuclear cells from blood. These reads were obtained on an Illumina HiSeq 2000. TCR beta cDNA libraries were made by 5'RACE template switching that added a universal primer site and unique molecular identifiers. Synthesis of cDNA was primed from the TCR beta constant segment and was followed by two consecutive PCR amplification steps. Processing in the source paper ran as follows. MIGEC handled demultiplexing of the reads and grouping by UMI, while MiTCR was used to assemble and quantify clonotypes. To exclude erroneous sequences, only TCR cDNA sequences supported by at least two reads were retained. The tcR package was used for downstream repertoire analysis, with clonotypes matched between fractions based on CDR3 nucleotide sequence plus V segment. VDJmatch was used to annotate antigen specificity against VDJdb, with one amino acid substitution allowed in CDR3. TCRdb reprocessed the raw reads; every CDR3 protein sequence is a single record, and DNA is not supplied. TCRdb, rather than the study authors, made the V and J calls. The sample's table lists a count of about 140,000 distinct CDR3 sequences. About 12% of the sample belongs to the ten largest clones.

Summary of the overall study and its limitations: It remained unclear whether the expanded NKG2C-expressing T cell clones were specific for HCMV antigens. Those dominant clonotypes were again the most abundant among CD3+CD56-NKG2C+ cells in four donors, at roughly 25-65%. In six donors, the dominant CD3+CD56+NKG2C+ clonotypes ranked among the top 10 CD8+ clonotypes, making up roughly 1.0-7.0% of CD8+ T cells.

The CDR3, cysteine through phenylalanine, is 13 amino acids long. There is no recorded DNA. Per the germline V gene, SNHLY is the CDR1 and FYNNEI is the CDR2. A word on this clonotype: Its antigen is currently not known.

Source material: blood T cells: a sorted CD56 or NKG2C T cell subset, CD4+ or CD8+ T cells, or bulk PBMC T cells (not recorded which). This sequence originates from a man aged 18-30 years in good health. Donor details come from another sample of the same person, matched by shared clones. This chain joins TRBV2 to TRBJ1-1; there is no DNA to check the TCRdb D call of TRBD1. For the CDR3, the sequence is CASSERWGPEAFF. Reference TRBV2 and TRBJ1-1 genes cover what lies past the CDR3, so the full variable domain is EPEVTQTPSHQVTQMGQEVILRCVPISNHLYFYWYRQILGQKVEFLVSFYNNEISEKSEIFDDQFSVERPDGSNFTLKIRSTKLEDSAMYFCASSERWGPEAFFGQGTRLTVV.